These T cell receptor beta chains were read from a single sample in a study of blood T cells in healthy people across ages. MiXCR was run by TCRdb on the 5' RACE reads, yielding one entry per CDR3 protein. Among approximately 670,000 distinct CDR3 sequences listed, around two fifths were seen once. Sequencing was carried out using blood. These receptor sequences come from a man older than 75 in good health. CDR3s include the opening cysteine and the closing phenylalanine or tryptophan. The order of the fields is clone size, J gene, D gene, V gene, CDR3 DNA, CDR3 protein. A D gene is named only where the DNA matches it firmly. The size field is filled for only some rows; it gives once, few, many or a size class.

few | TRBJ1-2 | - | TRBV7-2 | TGTGCCAGCAGCTCCGGATCTACAGGGTACTATGGCTACACCTTC | CASSSGSTGYYGYTF
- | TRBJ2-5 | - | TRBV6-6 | TGTGCCAGCAGTTCCCGGACAGTCTTACAAGAGACCCAGTACTTC | CASSSRTVLQETQYF
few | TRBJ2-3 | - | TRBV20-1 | TGCAGTGCCTCCTCGGACACAGATACGCAGTATTTT | CSASSDTDTQYF
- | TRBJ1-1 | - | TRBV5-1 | TGCGCCAGCAGGGCCCGGGACACTGAAGCTTTCTTT | CASRARDTEAFF
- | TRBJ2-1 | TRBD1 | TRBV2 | TGTGCCAGCAGTTTCCAGGGGGCCAGCTACAATGAGCAGTTCTTC | CASSFQGASYNEQFF
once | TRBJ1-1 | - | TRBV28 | TGTGCCAGCAGCAAAAGGGGGGAGGGGACTGAAGCTTTCTTT | CASSKRGEGTEAFF
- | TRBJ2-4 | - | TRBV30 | TGTGCCTGGAGTGTGGTGTCTCGGGAAAACATTCAGTACTTC | CAWSVVSRENIQYF
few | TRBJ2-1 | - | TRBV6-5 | TGTGCCAGCAGTTACTCGGGTGGGACGTCGGTTTTAAACAATGAGCAGTTCTTC | CASSYSGGTSVLNNEQFF
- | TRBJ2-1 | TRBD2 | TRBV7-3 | TGTGCCAGCAGCTTAAGAGTTAGCGGGGACTACAATGAGCAGTTCTTC | CASSLRVSGDYNEQFF
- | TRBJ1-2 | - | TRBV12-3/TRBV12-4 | TGTGCCAGCAGTCAACCAAGCCGGGGCTACACCTTC | CASSQPSRGYTF
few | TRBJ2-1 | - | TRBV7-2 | TGTGCCAGCAGCTTTGGGGACCTCCCGAACGCGTTCTTC | CASSFGDLPNAFF
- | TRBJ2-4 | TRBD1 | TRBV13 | TGTGCCAGCAGCCACGGACAGGTCGTCAAAAACATTCAGTACTTC | CASSHGQVVKNIQYF
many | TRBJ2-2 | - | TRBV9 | TGTGCCAGCAGCGTAGTGGCAGGATTAGCCACCGGGGAGCTGTTTTTT | CASSVVAGLATGELFF
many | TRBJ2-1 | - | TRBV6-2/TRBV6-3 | TGTGCCAGCAGTACTAGCAATGAGCAGTTCTTC | CASSTSNEQFF
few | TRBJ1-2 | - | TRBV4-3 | TGCGCCAGCAGCCAAGATAGGGCAGGGTTTGGCTACACCTTC | CASSQDRAGFGYTF
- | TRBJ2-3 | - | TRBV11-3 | TGTGCCAGCAGCTTAGGGACTACCACAGATGCGCAGTATTTT | CASSLGTTTDAQYF
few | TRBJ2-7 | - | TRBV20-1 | TGCAGTGCTATGACCGGAGACGAGCAGTACTTC | CSAMTGDEQYF
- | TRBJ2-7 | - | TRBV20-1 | TGCAGTGTGCAGAGCCTAGTTATGGACGAGCAGTACTTC | CSVQSLVMDEQYF
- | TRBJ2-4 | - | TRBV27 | TGTGCCAGCAGTGCGCGGGTGATGTCTGGGAACATTCAGTACTTC | CASSARVMSGNIQYF
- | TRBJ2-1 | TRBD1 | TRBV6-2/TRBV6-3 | TGTGCCAGACTCTCCCAAACAGGGGGCAGTTTATCCGGCGACCACAATGAGCAGTTCTTC | CARLSQTGGSLSGDHNEQFF